This T cell receptor (beta chain) was identified during a study of tumor-infiltrating lymphocytes in oesophageal squamous cell carcinoma. This clonotype was counted between two and nine times. TCRdb processed the PCR reads anew with MiXCR; each CDR3 protein has one entry. The repertoire has 15,000 or so distinct CDR3 sequences, around 50% of them found once; the top ten carry approximately 32%. The TCR originated in a female donor with esophageal squamous cell carcinoma. Specimen: esophageal tumor tissue.

As DNA, the CDR3 is TGTGCCAGCAGCCCACAGGGGCCGAGCTCTGGGGCCAACGTCCTGACTTTC. This sequence encodes CASSPQGPSSGANVLTF. The chain links TRBV7-2 to TRBJ2-6; 7 nucleotides align to TRBD1. The ends lost 5 bases at V and 0 bases at J; junction bases unmatched: 7. This CDR3 is 17 amino acids long. Germline V lookup: CDR1 SGHTA, CDR2 FQGNSA.